The source of this T cell receptor (beta chain) is a study of a mutant IDH1 vaccine in newly diagnosed glioma. Note on this clone: Its target is unknown.

Germline-derived CDR1 and CDR2 are LGHNA and YSLEER. The CDR3 runs to 15 residues. The V gene end was trimmed by 2 bases and the J gene end by 7 bases; junction bases not matched to a gene: 11. Stated time point: week 23, last vaccination. Every vaccination contained 300 ug of the mutant IDH1 20-mer peptide and was paired with topical imiquimod. The table came from immunoSEQ multiplex PCR; TCRdb's copy has only in-frame clones and leaves some out. The sample has approximately 41,000 clones; 60% to 85% are singletons. This chain connects TRBV4-3 to TRBJ2-7, with 7 bases lining up with TRBD1. Source: PBMCs, taken from a glioma patient whose treatment included an IDH1 peptide vaccine. This clonotype originated in a woman aged 40-49 years with glioma. Some clones in this sample may be carry-over from other donors' samples. The CDR3 sequence: CASSQRQGELEEQYF. The CDR3 coding sequence is TGCGCCAGCAGCCAACGACAGGGTGAGTTGGAAGAGCAGTACTTC.